This TCR beta chain was sequenced in a study of early T cells in non-severe SARS-CoV-2 infection. Study-wide background: From unsorted whole blood, bulk RNA was sequenced, and the chains remained unpaired. Study-level findings and limits: Missing private and CD4 specificities, VDJdb matching favored anti-spike CD8 responses.

V shed 6 bases, J shed 1 base, and the junction held 7 bases outside the gene matches. CDR1 is MNHNS, CDR2 SASEGT, per germline. CDR3 length equals 18 residues. This clonotype was found a few times. What it recognizes is unknown. Separate cDNA molecules each had unique molecular identifiers attached to them. From the 5' RACE reads, TCRdb called clonotypes with MiXCR, one entry per CDR3 protein. The table includes about 71,000 distinct CDR3 sequences, roughly an eighth detected once. The clonotype comes from an adult who was a healthcare worker with PCR-confirmed SARS-CoV-2 infection or an uninfected control (not recorded which). The specimen sequenced was whole blood. The rearrangement links TRBV6-1 to TRBJ2-6; 12 nucleotides agree with TRBD1. The CDR3 nucleotides read TGTGCCAGCAGAAAGGGACAGGGGGCGAGTTCTGGGGCCAACGTCCTGACTTTC. Translation gives CASRKGQGASSGANVLTF.